The present T cell receptor (beta chain) was sequenced within a study of cytomegalovirus exposure and HLA in healthy donors. Study details: Unique TCRs numbering some 77 million, obtained from HLA-typed donors, made up an early data release. Study results and limitations: For most TCR beta V segments, an earlier analysis put the productive rate at about 87% or about 30% of the time.

The CDR3 totals 13 residues. V was cut by 1 base and J by 6 bases, with 10 bases left in between. Germline V gene data show CDR1 as SGHDT and CDR2 as YYEEEE. PCR used 60 Vbeta primers and 13 Jbeta primers. TCRdb's table, derived via immunoSEQ multiplex PCR, lists solely in-frame clones and lacks some. This table has fewer than 110,000 clones, around 65% appearing once. To note about this clone: Its specificity is unknown.

Input material: PBMCs. The chain couples TRBV5-6 to TRBJ1-2, with D possibly being TRBD1 (5 bases). The sequence derives from a woman between 45 and 65 years old in good health and CMV-seronegative. CDR3: CASSLTGTDGYTF. CDR3 nucleotide sequence: TGTGCCAGCAGCTTGACAGGTACTGATGGCTACACCTTC. The full variable domain, with the rest looked up from reference TRBV5-6 and TRBJ1-2, is DAGVTQSPTHLIKTRGQQVTLRCSPKSGHDTVSWYQQALGQGPQFIFQYYEEEERQRGNFPDRFSGHQFPNYSSELNVNALLLGDSALYLCASSLTGTDGYTFGSGTRLTVV.